The T cell receptor (beta chain) under discussion was sequenced for a study of T cell changes during pregnancy in multiple sclerosis. Clones were read by immunoSEQ multiplex PCR, and TCRdb kept only the in-frame ones, dropping some. Of tens of thousands of clones in the sample, around 90% were seen once. This CDR3 spans 16 amino acids. V shed 0 bases and J 2 bases; nucleotides not matched to a gene: 6. Germline loops: CDR1 SGDLS, CDR2 YYNGEE. The TCR originated in a female donor with multiple sclerosis, enrolled in a pregnancy study. The chain couples TRBV9 to TRBJ2-5; TRBD1 matches 8 bases. The specimen comprised peripheral blood, sampled in the second trimester of pregnancy. CDR3 bases: TGTGCCAGCAGCGTAGAGGGACAGGCTGGTCAAGAGACCCAGTACTTC. It is translated as CASSVEGQAGQETQYF.